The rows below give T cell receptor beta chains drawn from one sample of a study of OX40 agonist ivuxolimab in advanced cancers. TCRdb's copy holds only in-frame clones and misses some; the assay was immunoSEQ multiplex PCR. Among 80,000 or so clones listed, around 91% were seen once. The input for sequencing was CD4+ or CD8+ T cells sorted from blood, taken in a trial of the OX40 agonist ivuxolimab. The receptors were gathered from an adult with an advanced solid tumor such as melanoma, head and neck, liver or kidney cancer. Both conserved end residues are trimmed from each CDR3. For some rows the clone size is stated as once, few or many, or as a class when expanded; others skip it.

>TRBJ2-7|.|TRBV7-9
ASSFVGSGYEQY
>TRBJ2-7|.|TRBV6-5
ASTLDRGYEQY
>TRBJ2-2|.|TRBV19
ASSMGPSGRGTGELF
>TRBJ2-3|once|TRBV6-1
ASSDVVQDTQY
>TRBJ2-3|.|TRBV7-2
ASSLEILAGGSDTQY
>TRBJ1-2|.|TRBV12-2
ASRLGPGSGPMNGYT
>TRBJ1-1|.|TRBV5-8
ASSLERNTEAF
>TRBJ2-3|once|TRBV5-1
ASSLLTGVSTDTQY
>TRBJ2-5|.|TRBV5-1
ASSLGSGETQY
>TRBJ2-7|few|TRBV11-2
ASSLQPSYEQY
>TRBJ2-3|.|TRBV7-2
ASSLEGVTQY
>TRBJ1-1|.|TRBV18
ASSPNSPGQTEAF
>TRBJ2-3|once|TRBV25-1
ASSDRQGRSTDTQY
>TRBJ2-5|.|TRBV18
ASSLGQQETQY
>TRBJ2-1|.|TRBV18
ASSPWGYPGEQF
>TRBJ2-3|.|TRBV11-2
ASSAGTSGRTDTQY
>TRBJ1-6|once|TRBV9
ASSVAGDNSPLH
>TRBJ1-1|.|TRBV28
ASRKQGPGTEAF
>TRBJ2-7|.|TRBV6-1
ASFRGPYEQY
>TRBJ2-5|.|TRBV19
ASSPLAGNQETQY
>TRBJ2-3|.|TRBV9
ASSVGAGGLPSTDTQY
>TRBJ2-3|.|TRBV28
ASSPPGLNTDTQY
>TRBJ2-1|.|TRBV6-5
ASSYSASGKSYEQF
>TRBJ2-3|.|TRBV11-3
ASSISVGGSTDTQY
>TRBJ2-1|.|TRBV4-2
ASSQDFASAQSGEQF
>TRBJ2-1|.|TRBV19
ASSIGGSPYNEQF
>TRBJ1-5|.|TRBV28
ASSLGGRNQPQH
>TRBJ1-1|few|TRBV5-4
ASSRGTGGTTNTEAF
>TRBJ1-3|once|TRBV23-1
ASSHLTGGLSGNTIY
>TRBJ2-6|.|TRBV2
ASKRGSGANVLT
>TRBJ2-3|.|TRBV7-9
ASSLGGGFGSYTDTQY
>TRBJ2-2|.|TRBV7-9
ASSPGTSGRTNTGELF